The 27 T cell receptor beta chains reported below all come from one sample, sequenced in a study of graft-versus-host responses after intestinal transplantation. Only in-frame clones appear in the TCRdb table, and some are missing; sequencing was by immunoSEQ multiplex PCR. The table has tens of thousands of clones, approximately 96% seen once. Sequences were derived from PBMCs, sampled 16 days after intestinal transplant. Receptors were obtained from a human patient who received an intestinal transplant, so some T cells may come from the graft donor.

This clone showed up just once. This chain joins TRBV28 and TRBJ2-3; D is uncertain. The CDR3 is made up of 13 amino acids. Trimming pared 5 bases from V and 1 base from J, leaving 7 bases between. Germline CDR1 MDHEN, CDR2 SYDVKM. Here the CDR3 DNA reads TGTGCCAGCAGTCCGGGTGGCACAGATACGCAGTATTTT. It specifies CASSPGGTDTQYF.

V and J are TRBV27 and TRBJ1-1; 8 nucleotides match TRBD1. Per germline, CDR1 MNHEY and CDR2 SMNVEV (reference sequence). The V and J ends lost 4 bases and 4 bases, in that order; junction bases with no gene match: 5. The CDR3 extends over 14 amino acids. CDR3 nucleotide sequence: TGTGCCAGCAGTTCATCCAGGGGGCTCACTGAAGCTTTCTTT. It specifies CASSSSRGLTEAFF.

This CDR3 reads CASGWDGAEQFF. CDR3 sequence (DNA): TGTGCCTCGGGCTGGGATGGTGCTGAGCAGTTCTTC. The chain joins TRBV30 to TRBJ2-1; D ambiguous. Germline V lookup: CDR1 GTSNPN, CDR2 SVGIG (reference sequence). The ends were cut back, 7 bases at V and 9 bases at J, with 16 bases in the middle. This CDR3 has 12 amino acids.

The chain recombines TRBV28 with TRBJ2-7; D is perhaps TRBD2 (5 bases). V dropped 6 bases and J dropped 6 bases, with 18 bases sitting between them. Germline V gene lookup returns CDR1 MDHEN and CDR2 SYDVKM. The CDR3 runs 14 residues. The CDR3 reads CASSLLPVGIEQYF. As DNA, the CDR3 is TGTGCCAGCAGCCTCTTACCGGTCGGGATCGAGCAGTACTTC.

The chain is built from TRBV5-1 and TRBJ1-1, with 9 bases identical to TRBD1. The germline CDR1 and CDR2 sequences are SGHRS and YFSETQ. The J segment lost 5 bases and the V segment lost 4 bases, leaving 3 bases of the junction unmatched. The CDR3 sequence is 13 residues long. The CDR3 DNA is TGCGCCAGCAGCCCCGGGACAGGGACTGAAGCTTTCTTT. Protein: CASSPGTGTEAFF. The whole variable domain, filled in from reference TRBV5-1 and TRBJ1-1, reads KAGVTQTPRYLIKTRGQQVTLSCSPISGHRSVSWYQQTPGQGLQFLFEYFSETQRNKGNFPGRFSGRQFSNSRSEMNVSTLELGDSALYLCASSPGTGTEAFFGQGTRLTVV.

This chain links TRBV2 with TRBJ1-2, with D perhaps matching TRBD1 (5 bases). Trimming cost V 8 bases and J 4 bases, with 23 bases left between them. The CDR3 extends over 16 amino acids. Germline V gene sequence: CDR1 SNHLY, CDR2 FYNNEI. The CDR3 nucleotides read TGTGCCAGCGGGGGATTGCGGAGGGAGACACCCTATGGCTACACCTTC. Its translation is CASGGLRRETPYGYTF. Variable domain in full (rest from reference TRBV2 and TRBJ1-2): EPEVTQTPSHQVTQMGQEVILRCVPISNHLYFYWYRQILGQKVEFLVSFYNNEISEKSEIFDDQFSVERPDGSNFTLKIRSTKLEDSAMYFCASGGLRRETPYGYTFGSGTRLTVV.

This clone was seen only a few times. CDR3 amino acids: CAWSPQGDEQYF. The CDR3 region has the DNA TGTGCCTGGAGTCCCCAGGGGGACGAGCAGTACTTC. V is TRBV30 and J is TRBJ2-7, with 7 bases identical to TRBD1. Losses at the gene ends were 2 bases for V and 5 bases for J; bases not matched to a gene: 3. This CDR3 has 12 residues. Germline V gives CDR1 GTSNPN, CDR2 SVGIG (reference sequence).

The chain's CDR3 is CASSGRQANQPQHF. The CDR3 nucleotides read TGTGCCAGCAGCGGACGACAGGCCAATCAGCCCCAGCATTTT. The J gene is TRBJ1-5, the V gene TRBV9; D might be TRBD1 (6 bases). The CDR3 loop spans 14 amino acids. The V end lost 3 bases, the J end lost 3 bases, and 10 bases lay between the germline ends. CDR1 and CDR2 from the germline V gene are SGDLS and YYNGEE.

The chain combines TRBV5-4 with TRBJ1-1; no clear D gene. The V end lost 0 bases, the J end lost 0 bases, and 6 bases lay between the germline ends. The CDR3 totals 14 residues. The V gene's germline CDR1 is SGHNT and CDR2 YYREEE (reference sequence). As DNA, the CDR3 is TGTGCCAGCAGCTTGGCCGCAATGAACACTGAAGCTTTCTTT. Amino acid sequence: CASSLAAMNTEAFF.

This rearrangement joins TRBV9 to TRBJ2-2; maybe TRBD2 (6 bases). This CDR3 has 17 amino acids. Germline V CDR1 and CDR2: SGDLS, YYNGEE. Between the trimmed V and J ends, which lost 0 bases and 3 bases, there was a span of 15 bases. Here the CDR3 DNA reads TGTGCCAGCAGCGTAGATGGGGGAGGACAAGACACCGGGGAGCTGTTTTTT. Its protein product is CASSVDGGGQDTGELFF.

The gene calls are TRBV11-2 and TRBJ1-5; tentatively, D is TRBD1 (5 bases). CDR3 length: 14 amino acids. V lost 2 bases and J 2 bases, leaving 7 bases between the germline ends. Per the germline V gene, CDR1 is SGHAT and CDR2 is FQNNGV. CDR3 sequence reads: CASSLSRGNQPQHF. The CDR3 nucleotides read TGTGCCAGCAGCTTAAGCAGGGGCAATCAGCCCCAGCATTTT.

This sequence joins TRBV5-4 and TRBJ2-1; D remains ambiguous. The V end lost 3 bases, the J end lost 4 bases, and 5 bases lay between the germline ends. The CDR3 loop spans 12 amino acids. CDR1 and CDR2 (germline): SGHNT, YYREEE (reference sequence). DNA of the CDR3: TGTGCCAGCAGCTCCGGATACAATGAGCAGTTCTTC. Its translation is CASSSGYNEQFF.

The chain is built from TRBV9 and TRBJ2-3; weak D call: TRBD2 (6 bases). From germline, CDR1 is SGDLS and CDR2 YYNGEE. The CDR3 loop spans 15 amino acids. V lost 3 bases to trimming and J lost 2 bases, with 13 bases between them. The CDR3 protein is CASSAELAFTDTQYF. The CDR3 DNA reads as TGTGCCAGCAGCGCTGAACTAGCATTCACAGATACGCAGTATTTT.

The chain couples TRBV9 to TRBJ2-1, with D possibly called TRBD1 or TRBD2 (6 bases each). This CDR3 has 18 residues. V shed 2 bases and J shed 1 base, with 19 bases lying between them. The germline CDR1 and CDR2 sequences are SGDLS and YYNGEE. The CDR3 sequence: CASSVIPPGDISYNEQFF. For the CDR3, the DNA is TGTGCCAGCAGCGTCATCCCCCCGGGGGACATATCCTACAATGAGCAGTTCTTC.

CDR3 region: CASSLRGGTSYEQYF. The CDR3 bases are TGTGCCAGCAGTCTTCGGGGCGGGACCTCCTACGAGCAGTACTTC. The V and J genes are TRBV27 and TRBJ2-7; TRBD2 is a possible D gene (6 bases). Trimming left V 5 bases short and J 0 bases short, with 14 bases between. Germline V gene data show CDR1 as MNHEY and CDR2 as SMNVEV (reference sequence). The CDR3 consists of 15 residues.

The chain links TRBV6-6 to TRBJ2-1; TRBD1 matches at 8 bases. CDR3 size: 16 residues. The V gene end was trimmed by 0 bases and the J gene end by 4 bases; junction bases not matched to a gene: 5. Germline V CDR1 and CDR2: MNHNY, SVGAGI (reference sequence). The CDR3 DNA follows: TGTGCCAGCAGTTACTCCAGGGGGCGCGGATACAATGAGCAGTTCTTC. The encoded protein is CASSYSRGRGYNEQFF.

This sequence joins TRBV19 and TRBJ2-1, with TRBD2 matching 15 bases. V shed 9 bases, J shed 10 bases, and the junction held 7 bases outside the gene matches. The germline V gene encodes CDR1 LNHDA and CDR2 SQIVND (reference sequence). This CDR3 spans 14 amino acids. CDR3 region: CASEGLAGGGEQFF. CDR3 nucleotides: TGTGCCAGCGAAGGACTAGCGGGAGGGGGGGAGCAGTTCTTC. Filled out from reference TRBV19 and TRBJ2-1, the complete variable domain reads DGGITQSPKYLFRKEGQNVTLSCEQNLNHDAMYWYRQDPGQGLRLIYYSQIVNDFQKGDIAEGYSVSREKKESFPLTVTSAQKNPTAFYLCASEGLAGGGEQFFGPGTRLTVL.

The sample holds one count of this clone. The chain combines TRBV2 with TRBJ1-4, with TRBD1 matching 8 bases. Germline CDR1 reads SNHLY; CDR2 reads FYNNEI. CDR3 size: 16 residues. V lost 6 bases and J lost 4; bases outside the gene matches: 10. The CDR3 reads CASSPGSTGGNEKLFF. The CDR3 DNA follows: TGTGCCAGCAGCCCGGGGTCAACAGGGGGTAATGAAAAACTGTTTTTT.

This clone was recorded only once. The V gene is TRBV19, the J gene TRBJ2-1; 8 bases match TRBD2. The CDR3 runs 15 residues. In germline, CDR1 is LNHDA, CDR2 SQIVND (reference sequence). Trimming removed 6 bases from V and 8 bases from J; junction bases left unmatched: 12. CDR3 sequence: CASRPWSGSFDEQFF. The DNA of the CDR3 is TGTGCCAGTAGGCCGTGGAGCGGGAGTTTCGATGAGCAGTTCTTC.

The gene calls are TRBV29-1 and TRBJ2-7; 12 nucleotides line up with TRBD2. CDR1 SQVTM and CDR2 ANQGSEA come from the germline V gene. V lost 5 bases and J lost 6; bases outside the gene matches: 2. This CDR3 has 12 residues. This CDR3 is CSVKLAGGEQYF. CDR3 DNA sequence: TGCAGCGTTAAACTAGCGGGAGGCGAGCAGTACTTC.

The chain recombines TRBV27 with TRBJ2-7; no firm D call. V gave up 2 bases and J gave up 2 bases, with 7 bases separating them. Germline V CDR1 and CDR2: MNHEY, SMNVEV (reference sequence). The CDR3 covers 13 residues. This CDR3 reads CASSLPGTYEQYF. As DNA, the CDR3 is TGTGCCAGCAGTTTACCCGGAACCTACGAGCAGTACTTC.

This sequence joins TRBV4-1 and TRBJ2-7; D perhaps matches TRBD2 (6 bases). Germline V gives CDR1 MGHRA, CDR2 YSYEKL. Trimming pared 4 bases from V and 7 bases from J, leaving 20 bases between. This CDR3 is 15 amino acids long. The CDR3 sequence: CASSLRDSPNEEQYF. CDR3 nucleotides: TGCGCCAGCAGCCTCCGGGACTCTCCGAATGAAGAGCAGTACTTC.

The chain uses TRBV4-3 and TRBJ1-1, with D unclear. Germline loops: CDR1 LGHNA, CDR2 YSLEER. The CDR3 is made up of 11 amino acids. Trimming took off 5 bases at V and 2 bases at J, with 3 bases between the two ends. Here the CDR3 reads CASSANTEAFF. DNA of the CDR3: TGCGCCAGCAGCGCCAACACTGAAGCTTTCTTT.

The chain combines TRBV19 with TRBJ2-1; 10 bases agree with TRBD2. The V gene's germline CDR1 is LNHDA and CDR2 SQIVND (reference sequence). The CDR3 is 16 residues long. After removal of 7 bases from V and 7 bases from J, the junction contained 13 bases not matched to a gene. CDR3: CASTVWGGTSENEQFF. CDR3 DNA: TGTGCCAGTACCGTATGGGGGGGGACTAGCGAGAATGAGCAGTTCTTC.

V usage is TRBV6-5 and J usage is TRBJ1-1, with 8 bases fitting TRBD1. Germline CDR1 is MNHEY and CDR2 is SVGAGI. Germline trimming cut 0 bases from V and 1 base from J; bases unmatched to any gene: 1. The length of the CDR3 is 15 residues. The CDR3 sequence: CASSYSQGENTEAFF. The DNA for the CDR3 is TGTGCCAGCAGTTACTCACAGGGGGAGAACACTGAAGCTTTCTTT.

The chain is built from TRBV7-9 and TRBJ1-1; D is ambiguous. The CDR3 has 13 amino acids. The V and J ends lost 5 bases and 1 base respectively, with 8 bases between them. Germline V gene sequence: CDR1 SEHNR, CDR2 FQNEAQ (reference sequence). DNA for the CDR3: TGTGCCAGCAGCCCCCCGGCGAACACTGAAGCTTTCTTT. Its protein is CASSPPANTEAFF.

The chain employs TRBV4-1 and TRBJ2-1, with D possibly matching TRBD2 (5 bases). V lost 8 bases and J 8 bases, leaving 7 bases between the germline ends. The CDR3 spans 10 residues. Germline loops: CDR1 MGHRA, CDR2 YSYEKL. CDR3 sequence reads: CASRGDEQFF. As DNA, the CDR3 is TGCGCCAGCCGGGGTGATGAGCAGTTCTTC.